Listed below are T cell receptor beta chains from one sample, sequenced in a study of cytomegalovirus exposure and HLA in healthy donors. Produced via immunoSEQ multiplex PCR; TCRdb's table is partial and in-frame only. The sample consists of 80,000 to 100,000 clones, around 86% of them appearing once. The sequenced sample consisted of PBMCs. These receptors all stem from a female donor in good health and CMV-seropositive. CDR3s include the opening cysteine and the closing phenylalanine or tryptophan. The order of the fields is V gene, D gene, J gene, CDR3 length, clone size, CDR3 DNA, CDR3 protein. A D gene is named only where the DNA matches it firmly. The listing skips clone size in some rows; elsewhere it reads once, few, many or a size class.

>TRBV7-3|.|TRBJ1-2|15|.
TGTGCCAGCAGCCCCCAGGGAGGAGGAGGCTATGGCTACACCTTC
CASSPQGGGGYGYTF
>TRBV5-1|TRBD1|TRBJ1-2|16|.
TGCGCCAGCAGCTCGGGGGACAGGGGGCTGAACTATGGCTACACCTTC
CASSSGDRGLNYGYTF
>TRBV5-1|.|TRBJ1-2|15|.
TGCGCCAGCAACCTTGGGAGCGGGCCTAACTATGGCTACACCTTC
CASNLGSGPNYGYTF
>TRBV5-1|TRBD2|TRBJ2-7|15|.
TGCGCCAGCAGCTTGACTAGCGGGACACCTTACGAGCAGTACTTC
CASSLTSGTPYEQYF
>TRBV27|.|TRBJ2-7|15|.
TGTGCCAGCTCTATTGGGGCGCAGGGATTCAACGAGCAGTACTTC
CASSIGAQGFNEQYF
>TRBV5-5|TRBD1|TRBJ1-2|14|.
TGTGCCAGCAGCTCTGGGACAGCTAACTATGGCTACACCTTC
CASSSGTANYGYTF
>TRBV19|.|TRBJ2-7|16|.
TGTGCCAGTAGTATAGATCTTGCGGGGGCCGTCGACGAGCAGTACTTC
CASSIDLAGAVDEQYF
>TRBV27|.|TRBJ2-2|18|.
TGTGCCAGCAGTTCATCCCCATCCAGGTTCTGGAACACCGGGGAGCTGTTTTTT
CASSSSPSRFWNTGELFF
>TRBV25-1|TRBD1|TRBJ1-2|13|.
TGTGCCAGCAGTGGGGGACAGGGGTATGGCTACACCTTC
CASSGGQGYGYTF
>TRBV6-1|.|TRBJ1-1|15|.
TGTGCCAGCAGTGCTTCGCCCGCGATGAACACTGAAGCTTTCTTT
CASSASPAMNTEAFF
>TRBV9|.|TRBJ2-5|13|few
TGTGCCAGCAGCGGCAGGGGTAAAGAGACCCAGTACTTC
CASSGRGKETQYF
>TRBV7-2|TRBD2|TRBJ2-1|16|.
TGTGCCAGCAGCTTTCGGACTAGCGGTTACTACAATGAGCAGTTCTTC
CASSFRTSGYYNEQFF
>TRBV6-4|.|TRBJ1-5|14|.
TGTGCCAGCAGTGAGTCGACAGGTCAGGGACCCCAGCATTTT
CASSESTGQGPQHF
>TRBV5-1|.|TRBJ1-1|16|.
TGCGCCAGCAGCGGTCTACAGGGATATGGGAACACTGAAGCTTTCTTT
CASSGLQGYGNTEAFF
>TRBV7-9|.|TRBJ2-3|15|.
TGTGCCAGCAGCGTCTTGACGACTAGCACAGATACGCAGTATTTT
CASSVLTTSTDTQYF
>TRBV15|.|TRBJ1-5|14|.
TGTGCCACCAGCAGGGGGGGGGACGGTCAGCCCCAGCATTTT
CATSRGGDGQPQHF
>TRBV13|.|TRBJ2-1|14|.
TGTGCCAGCAGCTTAGGACTAGGGACTAATGAGCAGTTCTTC
CASSLGLGTNEQFF
>TRBV5-1|.|TRBJ2-1|13|.
TGCGCCAGCAGCCCGGAAATAGGGACAGAGCAGTTCTTC
CASSPEIGTEQFF
>TRBV20-1|TRBD1|TRBJ2-5|10|.
TGCAGCACAGGGGAAGAGACCCAGTACTTC
CSTGEETQYF
>TRBV27|TRBD1|TRBJ2-1|14|few
TGTGCCAGCAGTTTAGGGGTAGGGGGCATTGAGCAGTTCTTC
CASSLGVGGIEQFF
>TRBV19|.|TRBJ2-7|15|.
TGTGCCAGTAGTATCCGTCGGCGGGGCGCCTACGAGCAGTACTTC
CASSIRRRGAYEQYF
>TRBV7-6|TRBD1|TRBJ2-3|16|.
TGTGCCAGCAGCTTAGGGACAGGGGGGCTCACAGATACGCAGTATTTT
CASSLGTGGLTDTQYF
>TRBV7-2|TRBD1|TRBJ1-3|15|.
TGTGCCAGCAGCTCCAGGACAGGGTCTGGAAACACCATATATTTT
CASSSRTGSGNTIYF
>TRBV13|.|TRBJ2-4|15|.
TGTGCCAGCAGCTTTGGTACAGCCTTAAAAAACATTCAGTACTTC
CASSFGTALKNIQYF
>TRBV29-1|.|TRBJ2-1|16|.
TGCAGCGTGGAGGGTCGAACAGGTTTATCCTACAATGAGCAGTTCTTC
CSVEGRTGLSYNEQFF
>TRBV7-9|TRBD1|TRBJ1-2|17|.
TGTGCCAGCAGCTCGACGGGACAGATGGGGGTTAACTATGGCTACACCTTC
CASSSTGQMGVNYGYTF
>TRBV28|.|TRBJ1-4|14|few
TGTGCCAGCAGTCCTAGGGGGATCGGTGAAAAACTGTTTTTT
CASSPRGIGEKLFF
>TRBV5-6|.|TRBJ1-4|14|.
TGTGCCAGCACCACAAGGGGGTTTAATGAAAAACTGTTTTTT
CASTTRGFNEKLFF
>TRBV29-1|TRBD2|TRBJ2-1|13|.
TGCAGCGCCGACGCCGGGACTAGCTATGAGCAGTTCTTC
CSADAGTSYEQFF
>TRBV5-1|.|TRBJ2-2|15|.
TGCGCCAGCAGCTCCACGACTCAGAACACCGGGGAGCTGTTTTTT
CASSSTTQNTGELFF
>TRBV7-2|TRBD1|TRBJ2-1|17|.
TGTGCCAGCAGCTTAATGTCCCGGGACAGGGGAATCGATGAGCAGTTCTTC
CASSLMSRDRGIDEQFF
>TRBV5-1|.|TRBJ2-1|17|.
TGCGCCAGCAGTTTGGCCGGCGGCGCGAGCTCCTACAATGAGCAGTTCTTC
CASSLAGGASSYNEQFF
>TRBV13|TRBD1|TRBJ2-2|15|.
TGTGCCAGCAGCGAGGGGACAGGGATGACCGGGGAGCTGTTTTTT
CASSEGTGMTGELFF
>TRBV6-1|TRBD1|TRBJ2-7|14|.
TGTGCCAGCAGCCGGACAGGGATAACCTACGAGCAGTACTTC
CASSRTGITYEQYF
>TRBV6-1|.|TRBJ1-2|13|.
TGTGCCAGCAGTATAGAGACTATGGTCGGCTACACCTTC
CASSIETMVGYTF
>TRBV12-5|.|TRBJ1-2|16|.
TGTGCTAGTGGTTTCAGTGAGAGGGCCTCTAACTATGGCTACACCTTC
CASGFSERASNYGYTF
>TRBV30|.|TRBJ1-1|14|few
TGTGCCTGGAGTCCTATAGGGGGTTTTACTGAAGCTTTCTTT
CAWSPIGGFTEAFF
>TRBV10-3|TRBD1|TRBJ1-5|15|.
TGTGCCATCAGTGAGCGCACAGGGGCGAATCAGCCCCAGCATTTT
CAISERTGANQPQHF
>TRBV7-9|.|TRBJ1-1|12|.
TGTGCCAGCAGCCTAAAAACCTTCGAGGCTTTCTTT
CASSLKTFEAFF